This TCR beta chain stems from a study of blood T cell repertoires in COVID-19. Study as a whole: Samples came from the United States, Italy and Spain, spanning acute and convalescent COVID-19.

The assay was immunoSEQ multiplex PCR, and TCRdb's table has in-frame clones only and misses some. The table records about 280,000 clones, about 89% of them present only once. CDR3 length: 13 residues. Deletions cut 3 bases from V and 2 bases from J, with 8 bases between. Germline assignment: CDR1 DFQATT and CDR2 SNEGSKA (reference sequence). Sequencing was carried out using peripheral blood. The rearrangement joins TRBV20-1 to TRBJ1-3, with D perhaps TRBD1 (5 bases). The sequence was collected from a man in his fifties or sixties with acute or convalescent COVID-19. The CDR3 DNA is TGCAGTGCTAGTTCGGGGGCTGGAAACACCATATATTTT. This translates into CSASSGAGNTIYF.